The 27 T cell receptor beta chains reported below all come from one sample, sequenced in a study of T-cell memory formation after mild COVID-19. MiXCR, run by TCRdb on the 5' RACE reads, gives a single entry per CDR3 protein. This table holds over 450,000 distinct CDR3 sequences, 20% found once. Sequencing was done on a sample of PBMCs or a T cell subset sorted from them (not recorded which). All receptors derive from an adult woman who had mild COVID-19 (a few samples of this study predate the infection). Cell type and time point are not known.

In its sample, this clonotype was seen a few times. Written as DNA, the CDR3 is TGCAGTGCTAGATCCATGGGGACAGCAGTCTATGGCTACACCTTC. Its protein is CSARSMGTAVYGYTF. The chain is built from TRBV20-1 and TRBJ1-2; TRBD1 matches 7 bases. The CDR3 is made up of 15 amino acids. Germline CDR1 is DFQATT and CDR2 is SNEGSKA (reference sequence). V dropped 2 bases and J dropped 4; count of bases not matched to a gene: 10.

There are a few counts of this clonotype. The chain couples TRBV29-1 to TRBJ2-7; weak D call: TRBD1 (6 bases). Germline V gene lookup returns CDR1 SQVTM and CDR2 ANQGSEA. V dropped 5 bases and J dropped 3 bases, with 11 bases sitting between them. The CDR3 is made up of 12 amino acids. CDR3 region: CSVIDRNYEQYF. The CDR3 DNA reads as TGCAGCGTTATCGACAGGAACTACGAGCAGTACTTC.

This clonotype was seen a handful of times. The CDR3 loop is CASRESPNTEAFF. CDR3 nucleotides: TGCGCCAGCAGAGAGAGCCCGAACACTGAAGCTTTCTTT. The rearrangement links TRBV5-1 to TRBJ1-1; D gene uncertain. The CDR3 runs 13 residues. Trimming took 5 bases from V and 1 from J, leaving 9 bases between them. Germline loops: CDR1 SGHRS, CDR2 YFSETQ.

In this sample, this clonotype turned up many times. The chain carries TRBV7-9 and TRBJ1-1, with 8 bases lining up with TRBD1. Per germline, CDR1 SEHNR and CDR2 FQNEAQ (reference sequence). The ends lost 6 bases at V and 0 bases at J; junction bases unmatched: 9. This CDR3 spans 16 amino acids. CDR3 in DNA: TGTGCCAGCAGTCAAGACAGGGGTTGGATGAACACTGAAGCTTTCTTT. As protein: CASSQDRGWMNTEAFF.

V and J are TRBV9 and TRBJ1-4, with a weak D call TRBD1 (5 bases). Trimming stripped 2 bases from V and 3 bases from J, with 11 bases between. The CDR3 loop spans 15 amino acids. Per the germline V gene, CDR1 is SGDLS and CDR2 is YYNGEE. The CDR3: CASSVYGTANEKLFF. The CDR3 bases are TGTGCCAGCAGCGTCTACGGGACGGCTAATGAAAAACTGTTTTTT.

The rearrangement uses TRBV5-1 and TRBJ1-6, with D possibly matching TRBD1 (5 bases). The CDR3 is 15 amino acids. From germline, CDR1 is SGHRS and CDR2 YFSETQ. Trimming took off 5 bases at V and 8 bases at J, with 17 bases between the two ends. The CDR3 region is CASSLRGQRDSPLHF. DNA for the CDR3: TGCGCCAGCAGTCTAAGGGGCCAGCGGGATTCACCCCTCCACTTT.

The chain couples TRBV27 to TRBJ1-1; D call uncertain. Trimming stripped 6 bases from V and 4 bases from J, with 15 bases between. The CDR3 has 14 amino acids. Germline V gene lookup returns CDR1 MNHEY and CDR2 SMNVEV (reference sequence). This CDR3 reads CASSAAHGITEAFF. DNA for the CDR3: TGTGCCAGCAGCGCCGCCCACGGTATCACTGAAGCTTTCTTT.

The CDR3 nucleotides are TGTGCCAGCAGCCCTAGGGACAACCGAGGAGCTTTCTTT. Protein sequence: CASSPRDNRGAFF. The chain couples TRBV6-6 to TRBJ1-1; possibly TRBD1 for D (6 bases). Germline CDR1 is MNHNY and CDR2 is SVGAGI (reference sequence). The CDR3 is 13 residues long. V was trimmed by 6 bases and J by 10 bases, leaving 18 bases between them.

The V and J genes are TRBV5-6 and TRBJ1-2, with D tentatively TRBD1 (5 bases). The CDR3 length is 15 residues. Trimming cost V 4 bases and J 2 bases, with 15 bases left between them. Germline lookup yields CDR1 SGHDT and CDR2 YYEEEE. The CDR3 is CASSRDGALNYGYTF. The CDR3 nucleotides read TGTGCCAGCAGCCGTGACGGGGCCCTAAACTATGGCTACACCTTC.

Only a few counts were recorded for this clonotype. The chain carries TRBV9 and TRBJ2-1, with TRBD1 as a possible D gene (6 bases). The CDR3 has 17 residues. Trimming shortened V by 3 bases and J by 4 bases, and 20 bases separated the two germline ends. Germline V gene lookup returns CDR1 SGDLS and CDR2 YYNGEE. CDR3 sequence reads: CASSAQTGTSLYNEQFF. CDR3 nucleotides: TGTGCCAGCAGCGCGCAAACCGGGACAAGCTTATACAATGAGCAGTTCTTC. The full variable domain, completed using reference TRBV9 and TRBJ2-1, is DSGVTQTPKHLITATGQRVTLRCSPRSGDLSVYWYQQSLDQGLQFLIQYYNGEERAKGNILERFSAQQFPDLHSELNLSSLELGDSALYFCASSAQTGTSLYNEQFFGPGTRLTVL.

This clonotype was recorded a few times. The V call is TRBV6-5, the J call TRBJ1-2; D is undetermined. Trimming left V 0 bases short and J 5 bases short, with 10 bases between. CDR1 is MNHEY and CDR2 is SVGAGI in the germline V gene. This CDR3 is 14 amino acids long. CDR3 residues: CASSYSSMRYGYTF. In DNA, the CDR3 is TGTGCCAGCAGTTACTCGTCCATGAGATATGGCTACACCTTC.

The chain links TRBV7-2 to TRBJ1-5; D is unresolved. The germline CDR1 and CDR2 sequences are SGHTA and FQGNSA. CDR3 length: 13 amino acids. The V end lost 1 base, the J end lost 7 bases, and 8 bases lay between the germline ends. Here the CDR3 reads CASSLGSWQPQHF. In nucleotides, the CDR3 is TGTGCCAGCAGCTTAGGGAGTTGGCAGCCCCAGCATTTT.

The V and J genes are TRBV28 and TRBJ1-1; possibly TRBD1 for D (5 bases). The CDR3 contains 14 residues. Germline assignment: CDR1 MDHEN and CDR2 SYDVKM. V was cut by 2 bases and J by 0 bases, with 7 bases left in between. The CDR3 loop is CASSLGHMNTEAFF. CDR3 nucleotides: TGTGCCAGCAGTTTAGGACATATGAACACTGAAGCTTTCTTT.

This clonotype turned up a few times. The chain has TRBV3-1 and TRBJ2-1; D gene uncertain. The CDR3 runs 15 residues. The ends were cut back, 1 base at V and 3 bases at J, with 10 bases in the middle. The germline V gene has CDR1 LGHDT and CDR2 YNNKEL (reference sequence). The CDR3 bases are TGTGCCAGCAGCCAAGTTAGGGTAGGCTACAATGAGCAGTTCTTC. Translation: CASSQVRVGYNEQFF.

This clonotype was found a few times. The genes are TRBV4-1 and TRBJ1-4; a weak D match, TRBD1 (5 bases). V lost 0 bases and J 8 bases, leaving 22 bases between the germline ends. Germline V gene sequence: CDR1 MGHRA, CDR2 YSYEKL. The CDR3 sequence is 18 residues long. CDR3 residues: CASSQDITLGQGGEKLFF. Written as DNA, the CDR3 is TGCGCCAGCAGCCAAGATATTACACTGGGGCAGGGAGGAGAAAAACTGTTTTTT.

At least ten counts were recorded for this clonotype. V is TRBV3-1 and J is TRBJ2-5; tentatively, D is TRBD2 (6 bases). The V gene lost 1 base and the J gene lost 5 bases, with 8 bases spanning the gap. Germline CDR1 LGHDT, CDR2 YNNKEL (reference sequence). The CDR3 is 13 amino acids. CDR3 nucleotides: TGTGCCAGCAGCCAAGGACTAGGCGAGACCCAGTACTTC. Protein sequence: CASSQGLGETQYF.

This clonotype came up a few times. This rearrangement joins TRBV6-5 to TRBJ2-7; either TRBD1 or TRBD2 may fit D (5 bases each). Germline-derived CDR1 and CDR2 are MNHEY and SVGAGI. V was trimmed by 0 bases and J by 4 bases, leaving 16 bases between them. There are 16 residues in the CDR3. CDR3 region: CASSYSVAGTLYEQYF. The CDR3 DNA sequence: TGTGCCAGCAGTTACTCGGTGGCCGGGACCCTTTACGAGCAGTACTTC.

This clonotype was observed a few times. This CDR3 reads CASSLAGSRPDYEQYF. CDR3 DNA sequence: TGTGCCAGCAGCTTAGCCGGGAGCAGACCAGACTACGAGCAGTACTTC. The J gene is TRBJ2-7, the V gene TRBV7-2; D may be TRBD2 (6 bases). Germline V CDR1 and CDR2: SGHTA, FQGNSA. Trimming left V 0 bases short and J 3 bases short, with 15 bases between. The CDR3 extends over 16 amino acids.

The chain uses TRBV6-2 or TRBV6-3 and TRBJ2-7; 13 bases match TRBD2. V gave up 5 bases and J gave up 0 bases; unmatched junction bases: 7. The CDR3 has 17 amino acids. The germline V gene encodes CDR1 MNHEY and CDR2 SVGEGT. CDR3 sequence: CASSQETSGGPSYEQYF. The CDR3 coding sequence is TGTGCCAGCAGTCAAGAGACTAGCGGGGGGCCCTCCTACGAGCAGTACTTC.

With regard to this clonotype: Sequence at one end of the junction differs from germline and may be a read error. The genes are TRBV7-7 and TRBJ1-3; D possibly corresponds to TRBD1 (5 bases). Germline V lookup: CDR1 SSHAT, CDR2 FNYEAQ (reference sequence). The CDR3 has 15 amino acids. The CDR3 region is CASSSGRGFGNTIYF. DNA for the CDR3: TGTGCTAGCAGTTCAGGCCGGGGGTTCGGAAACACCATATATTTT. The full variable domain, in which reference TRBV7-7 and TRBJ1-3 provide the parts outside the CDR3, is GAGVSQSPRYKVTKRGQDVTLRCDPISSHATLYWYQQALGQGPEFLTYFNYEAQPDKSGLPSDRFSAERPEGSISTLTIQRTEQRDSAMYRCASSSGRGFGNTIYFGEGSWLTVV.

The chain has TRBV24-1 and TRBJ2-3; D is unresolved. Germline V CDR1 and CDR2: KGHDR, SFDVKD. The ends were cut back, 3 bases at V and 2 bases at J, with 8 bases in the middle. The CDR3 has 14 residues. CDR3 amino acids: CATSDRHHTDTQYF. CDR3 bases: TGTGCCACCAGTGATCGTCACCACACAGATACGCAGTATTTT.

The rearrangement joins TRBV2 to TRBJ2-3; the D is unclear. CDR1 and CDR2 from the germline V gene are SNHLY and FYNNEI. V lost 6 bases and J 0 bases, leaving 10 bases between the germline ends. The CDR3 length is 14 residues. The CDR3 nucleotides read TGTGCCAGCAGGAGGAGCGTTAGCACAGATACGCAGTATTTT. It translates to CASRRSVSTDTQYF.

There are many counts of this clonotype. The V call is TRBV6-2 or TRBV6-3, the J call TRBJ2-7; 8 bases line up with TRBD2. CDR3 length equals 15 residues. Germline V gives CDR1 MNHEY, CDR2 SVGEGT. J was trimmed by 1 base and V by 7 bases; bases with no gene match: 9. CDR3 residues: CASNPSGSKSYEQYF. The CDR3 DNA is TGTGCCAGCAACCCGAGCGGGAGTAAATCCTACGAGCAGTACTTC.

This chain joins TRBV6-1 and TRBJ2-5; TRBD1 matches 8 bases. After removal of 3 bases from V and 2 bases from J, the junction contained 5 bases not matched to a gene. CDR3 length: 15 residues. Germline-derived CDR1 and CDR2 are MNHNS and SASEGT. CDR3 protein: CASSDFRGPQETQYF. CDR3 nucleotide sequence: TGTGCCAGCAGTGATTTCAGGGGGCCTCAAGAGACCCAGTACTTC.

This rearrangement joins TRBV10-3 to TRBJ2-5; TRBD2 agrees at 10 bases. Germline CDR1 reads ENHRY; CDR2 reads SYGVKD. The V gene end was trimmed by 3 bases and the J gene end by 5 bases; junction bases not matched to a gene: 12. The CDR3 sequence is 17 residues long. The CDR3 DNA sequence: TGTGCCATCAGTGATTCCCCAGCGGGGGGGCTGGAGGAGACCCAGTACTTC. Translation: CAISDSPAGGLEETQYF.

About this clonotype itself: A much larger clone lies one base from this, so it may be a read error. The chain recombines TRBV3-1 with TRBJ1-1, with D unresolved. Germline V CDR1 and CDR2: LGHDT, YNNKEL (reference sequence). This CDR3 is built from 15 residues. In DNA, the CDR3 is TGTGCCGGCAGCCAAGATCCGGGAGGAGCTTCTGAAGCTTTCTTT. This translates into CAGSQDPGGASEAFF. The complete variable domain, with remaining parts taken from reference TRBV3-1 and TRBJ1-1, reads DTAVSQTPKYLVTQMGNDKSIKCEQNLGHDTMYWYKQDSKKFLKIMFSYNNKELIINETVPNRFSPKSPDKAHLNLHINSLELGDSAVYFCAGSQDPGGASEAFFGQGTRLTVV.

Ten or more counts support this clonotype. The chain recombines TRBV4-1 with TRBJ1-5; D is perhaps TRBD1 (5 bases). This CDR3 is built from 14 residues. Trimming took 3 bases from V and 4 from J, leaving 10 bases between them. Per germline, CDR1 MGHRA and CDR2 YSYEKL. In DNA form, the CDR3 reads TGCGCCAGCAGCCAGGGGTGGGGGAATCAGCCCCAGCATTTT. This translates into CASSQGWGNQPQHF.